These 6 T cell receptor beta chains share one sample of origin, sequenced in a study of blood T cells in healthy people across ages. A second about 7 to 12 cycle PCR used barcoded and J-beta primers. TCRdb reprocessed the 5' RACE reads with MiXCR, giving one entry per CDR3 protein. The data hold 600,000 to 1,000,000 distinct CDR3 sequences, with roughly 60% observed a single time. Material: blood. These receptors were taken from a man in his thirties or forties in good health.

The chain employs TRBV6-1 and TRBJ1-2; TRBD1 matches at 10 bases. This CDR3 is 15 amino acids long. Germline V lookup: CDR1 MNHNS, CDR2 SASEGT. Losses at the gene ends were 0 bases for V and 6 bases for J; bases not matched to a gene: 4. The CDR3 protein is CASSEADRGWDGYTF. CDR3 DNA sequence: TGTGCCAGCAGTGAAGCGGACAGGGGGTGGGATGGCTACACCTTC.

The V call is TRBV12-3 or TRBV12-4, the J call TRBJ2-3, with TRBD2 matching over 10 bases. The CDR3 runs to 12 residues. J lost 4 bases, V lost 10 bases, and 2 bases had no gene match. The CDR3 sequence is CATGTSADTQYF. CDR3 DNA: TGTGCCACGGGGACTAGCGCAGATACGCAGTATTTT.

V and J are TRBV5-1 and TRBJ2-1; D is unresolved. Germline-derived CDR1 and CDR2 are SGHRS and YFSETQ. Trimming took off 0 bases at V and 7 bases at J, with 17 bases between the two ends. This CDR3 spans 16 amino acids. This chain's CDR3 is CASSLASAGNKNEQFF. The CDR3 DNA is TGCGCCAGCAGCTTGGCTTCGGCAGGTAACAAAAATGAGCAGTTCTTC. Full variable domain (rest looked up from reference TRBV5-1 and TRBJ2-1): KAGVTQTPRYLIKTRGQQVTLSCSPISGHRSVSWYQQTPGQGLQFLFEYFSETQRNKGNFPGRFSGRQFSNSRSEMNVSTLELGDSALYLCASSLASAGNKNEQFFGPGTRLTVL.

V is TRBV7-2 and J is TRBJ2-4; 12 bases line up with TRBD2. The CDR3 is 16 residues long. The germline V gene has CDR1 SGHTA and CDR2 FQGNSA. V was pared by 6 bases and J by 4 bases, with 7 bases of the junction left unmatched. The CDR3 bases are TGTGCCAGCAGTTCTTGGGGGACTAGCGGGAAAAACATTCAGTACTTC. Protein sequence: CASSSWGTSGKNIQYF.

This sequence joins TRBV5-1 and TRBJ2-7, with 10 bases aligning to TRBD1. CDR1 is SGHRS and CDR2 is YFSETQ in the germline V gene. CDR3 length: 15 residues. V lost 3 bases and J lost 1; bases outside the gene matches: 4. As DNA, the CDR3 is TGCGCCAGCAGCTGGACAGGGGGGGGATCCTACGAGCAGTACTTC. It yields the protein CASSWTGGGSYEQYF.

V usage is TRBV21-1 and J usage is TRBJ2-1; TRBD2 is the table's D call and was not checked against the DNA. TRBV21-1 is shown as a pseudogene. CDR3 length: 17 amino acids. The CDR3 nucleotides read TGTGCCAGCAGCAAAAGGATTCCAGCGGGAGGGTCGCGGTGGCAGTTCTTC. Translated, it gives CASSKRIPAGGSRWQFF.